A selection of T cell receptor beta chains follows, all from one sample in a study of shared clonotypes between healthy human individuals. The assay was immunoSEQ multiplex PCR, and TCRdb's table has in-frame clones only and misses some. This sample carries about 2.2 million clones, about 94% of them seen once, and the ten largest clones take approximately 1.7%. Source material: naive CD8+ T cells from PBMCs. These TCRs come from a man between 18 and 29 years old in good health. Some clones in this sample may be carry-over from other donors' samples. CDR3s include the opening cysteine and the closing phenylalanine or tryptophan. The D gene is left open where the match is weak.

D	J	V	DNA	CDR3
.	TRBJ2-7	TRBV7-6	TGTGCCAGCAGCCGAGTCGGATACGAGCAGTACTTC	CASSRVGYEQYF
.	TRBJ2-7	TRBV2	TGTGCCAGCAGCGCCCCGAATAGGCACTCCTACGAGCAGTACTTC	CASSAPNRHSYEQYF
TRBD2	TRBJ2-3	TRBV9	TGTGCCAGCAGCGTAGCTACACTAGCGGGGGGCACAGATACGCAGTATTTT	CASSVATLAGGTDTQYF
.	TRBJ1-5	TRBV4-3	TGCGCCAGCAGCCCTAATTTGGGCAGGGGCAATCAGCCCCAGCATTTT	CASSPNLGRGNQPQHF
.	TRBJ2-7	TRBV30	TGTGCCTGGAGGAGGGACGGGGAGTACGAGCAGTACTTC	CAWRRDGEYEQYF
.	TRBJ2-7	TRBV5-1	TGCGCCAGCAGCGCGAATTTGCGGGACTACGAGCAGTACTTC	CASSANLRDYEQYF
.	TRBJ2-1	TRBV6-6	TGTGCCACTACCTCCGACGGGGGGCGCTGGTACAATGAGCAGTTCTTC	CATTSDGGRWYNEQFF
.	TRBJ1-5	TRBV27	TGTGCCAGCAGTAATTTGGCACGGGACAATCAGCCCCAGCATTTT	CASSNLARDNQPQHF
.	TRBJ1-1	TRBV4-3	TGCGCCAGCAGCCACTCAATGGGGGGCACTGAAGCTTTCTTT	CASSHSMGGTEAFF
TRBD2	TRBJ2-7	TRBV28	TGTGCCAGCAGCGAAACACTAGCGGGGAGAGGCGACGAGCAGTACTTC	CASSETLAGRGDEQYF
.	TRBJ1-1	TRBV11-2	TGTGCCAGCACTAGGCTCTCGAACACTGAAGCTTTCTTT	CASTRLSNTEAFF
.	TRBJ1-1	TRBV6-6	TGTGCCAGCACGTACAGGGTAGACACTGAAGCTTTCTTT	CASTYRVDTEAFF
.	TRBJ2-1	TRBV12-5	TGTGCTAGTGGAGTCAGCTCCTACAATGAGCAGTTCTTC	CASGVSSYNEQFF
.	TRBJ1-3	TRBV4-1	TGCGCCAGCAGCCGAATCGGAACAGGGTCTGGAAACACCATATATTTT	CASSRIGTGSGNTIYF
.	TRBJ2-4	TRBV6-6	TGTGCCAGCAGTCCCCTTGGTATAGGAATGGACATTCAGTACTTC	CASSPLGIGMDIQYF
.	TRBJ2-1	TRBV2	TGTGCCAGCAGTGAAATTGGCAGGGTGTATTATGAGCAGTTCTTC	CASSEIGRVYYEQFF
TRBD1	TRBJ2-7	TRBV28	TGTGCCAGCAGTTTAAGGGACAGACGATACGAGCAGTACTTC	CASSLRDRRYEQYF
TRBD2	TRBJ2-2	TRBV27	TGTGCCAGCAGTTTATTTGCGGGAGGGCCGGGAGGGGAGCTGTTTTTT	CASSLFAGGPGGELFF